Listed below are T cell receptor beta chains from one sample, sequenced in a study of hypomethylating agent response in myelodysplastic syndrome. Assay used: immunoSEQ multiplex PCR; TCRdb lists only in-frame clones, some missing. This table holds over 3,500 clones, about 81% found once. The material was bone marrow, obtained before or after starting hypomethylating agent treatment for myelodysplastic syndrome (not recorded which). Source of these receptors: a human donor with myelodysplastic syndrome. Each CDR3 is given with its conserved first and last residue. The D gene is left open where the match is weak. Rows may omit the clone size; those that give it use once, few, many or a size class.

J | V | size | D | CDR3 | DNA
TRBJ2-1 | TRBV5-6 | . | . | CASSLARGKLDNEQFF | TGTGCCAGCAGCTTGGCCCGGGGTAAACTTGACAATGAGCAGTTCTTC
TRBJ1-1 | TRBV5-5 | . | . | CASSLARDSRGNTEAFF | TGTGCCAGCAGCTTGGCCCGGGACTCAAGAGGGAACACTGAAGCTTTCTTT
TRBJ1-5 | TRBV30 | . | . | CAWSLSNQPQHF | TGTGCCTGGAGCCTCAGCAATCAGCCCCAGCATTTT
TRBJ1-2 | TRBV6-5 | . | . | CASSYSNGYGYTF | TGTGCCAGCAGTTACTCGAACGGTTATGGCTACACCTTC
TRBJ2-6 | TRBV6-6 | . | . | CASVPSGANVLTF | TGTGCCAGCGTGCCCTCTGGGGCCAACGTCCTGACTTTC
TRBJ2-2 | TRBV12-5 | . | . | CASGFRQSSTGELFF | TGTGCTAGTGGTTTTCGACAGTCCAGCACCGGGGAGCTGTTTTTT
TRBJ1-2 | TRBV29-1 | . | . | CSVSGGTSNYGYTF | TGCAGCGTTTCTGGCGGAACGTCTAACTATGGCTACACCTTC
TRBJ1-5 | TRBV5-3 | few | TRBD1 | CARSLGISDRPFGTQHF | TGTGCCAGAAGCTTGGGAATTTCGGACAGGCCTTTTGGGACCCAGCATTTT
TRBJ1-1 | TRBV2 | . | . | CASLGYTDTEAFF | TGTGCCAGTTTAGGATACACGGACACTGAAGCTTTCTTT
TRBJ1-4 | TRBV5-5 | . | . | CASSLTATNEKLFF | TGTGCCAGCAGCCTGACAGCAACTAATGAAAAACTGTTTTTT
TRBJ1-6 | TRBV6-1 | . | . | CASSENSDSPLHF | TGTGCCAGCAGTGAAAACAGTGATTCACCCCTCCACTTT
TRBJ2-1 | TRBV5-6 | . | TRBD2 | CASSRTSGGGPQFF | TGTGCCAGCAGTCGGACTAGCGGGGGGGGCCCTCAGTTCTTC
TRBJ2-3 | TRBV7-9 | once | TRBD2 | CASSLGGGKDTQYF | TGTGCCAGCAGCTTAGGGGGGGGGAAAGATACGCAGTATTTT
TRBJ1-2 | TRBV7-2 | . | . | CASSPFTGRYGYTF | TGTGCCAGCAGCCCGTTTACGGGGCGCTATGGCTACACCTTC
TRBJ1-4 | TRBV6-5 | . | . | CASSYSGTIEEKLFF | TGTGCCAGCAGTTACTCGGGGACGATTGAGGAAAAACTGTTTTTT
TRBJ1-1 | TRBV6-1 | . | TRBD1 | CASGGDSEAFF | TGTGCCAGCGGGGGGGACAGTGAAGCTTTCTTT
TRBJ1-5 | TRBV7-6 | . | . | CASSNRVGQPQHF | TGTGCCAGCAGCAACAGGGTGGGACAGCCCCAGCATTTT
TRBJ1-2 | TRBV11-2 | . | . | CASSLTRALGYGYTF | TGTGCCAGCAGCTTAACCCGGGCGCTGGGCTATGGCTACACCTTC